This T cell receptor beta chain stems from a study of blood T cells in healthy people across ages. The use of a sample-barcoded 5' primer and a J-beta primer mix characterized a second PCR of 7 to 11 cycles. Every cDNA molecule bore a tag from a template-switch adaptor containing 12 random nucleotides. Every individual sample yielded 2.5 million or more paired-end reads (each containing CDR3). TCRdb fed the 5' RACE reads into MiXCR, producing one record per CDR3 protein. The sample lists some 370,000 distinct CDR3 sequences, approximately 51% seen once, with under 65% in the top ten. This CDR3 comprises 18 residues.

Sequenced: blood. V and J are TRBV21-1 and TRBJ1-2; the table's D call of TRBD1 was not tested on the DNA. TRBV21-1 is a listed pseudogene. This clonotype was sampled from a man aged 55 to 69 in good health. CDR3 loop: CASSKVSMGGQDDYGYTF. The CDR3 DNA is TGTGCCAGCAGCAAAGTATCGATGGGGGGACAGGACGACTATGGCTACACCTTC.